This TCR beta chain was sequenced for a study of T cells in Graves' hyperthyroidism and ophthalmopathy. A patient was excluded if there was uncontrolled infection, other autoimmune disease, pregnancy or lactation. Isolation of PBMCs was performed on about 10 ml fresh peripheral blood. A remark on this clonotype: Its antigen is still unknown.

Amplified TCR beta CDR3 regions came from RNA transcripts. The HTBI set primed first-round TCR CDR3 RT-PCR. A single record per CDR3 protein comes from TCRdb applying MiXCR to the multiplex PCR reads. The sample includes hundreds of thousands of distinct CDR3 sequences, about 14% of them seen just once. Study results and caveats: Patients with ophthalmopathy were separated from those with stable hyperthyroidism by a 13 V-J model. Most expanded thyroid clonotypes above 0.001 also appeared in blood.

The sample comprised blood. The sequence came from a woman between 45 and 65 years old with Graves' ophthalmopathy.

For the CDR3, the DNA is TGTGCCAGCAATGAACGGACTAGCGGGAGGGCCCTGGAGACCCAGTACTTC. It encodes CASNERTSGRALETQYF. V usage is TRBV5-6 and J usage is TRBJ2-5; 15 bases align to TRBD2. V shed 6 bases and J 5 bases; nucleotides not matched to a gene: 11. The length of the CDR3 is 17 residues. CDR1 SGHDT and CDR2 YYEEEE come from the germline V gene.